Listed here are 12 T cell receptor beta chains from one sample, sequenced in a study of vaccination and CD4 T cells after COVID-19. Their antigens remain unidentified. With the Oncomine TCR Beta short-read assay, DNA from cultured CD4+ T cells was sequenced. TCRdb reprocessed the PCR reads with MiXCR, giving one entry per CDR3 protein. Among roughly 19,000 distinct CDR3 sequences, just over 60% were seen once, and the ten largest hold 7.8%. Treatment of the sample: approximately 10-day PBMC culture with coronavirus spike peptide pools or control peptides (ViraFEST assay). The sequenced sample consisted of CD4+ T cells from blood, cultured in vitro. These receptor sequences come from a human donor who had recovered from COVID-19.

This rearrangement joins TRBV15 to TRBJ1-1, with D maybe TRBD1 (5 bases). This CDR3 contains 15 residues. The ends were cut back, 3 bases at V and 4 bases at J, with 15 bases in the middle. The germline gives CDR1 LNHNV, CDR2 YYDKDF (reference sequence). The CDR3 reads CATSRDTEQGTEAFF. The CDR3 coding sequence is TGTGCCACCAGCAGGGACACAGAGCAGGGCACTGAAGCTTTCTTT.

The rearrangement joins TRBV5-1 to TRBJ1-5, with D possibly matching TRBD1 (6 bases). CDR1 SGHRS and CDR2 YFSETQ come from the germline V gene. The CDR3 contains 14 residues. Trimming took 2 bases from V and 5 from J, leaving 11 bases between them. The CDR3 here is CASSLQGLDQPQHF. As DNA, the CDR3 is TGCGCCAGCAGCTTACAGGGATTGGATCAGCCCCAGCATTTT.

This CDR3 reads CASSLGRGFPQETQYF. As DNA, the CDR3 is TGTGCCAGCAGCTTAGGACGCGGGTTCCCCCAAGAGACCCAGTACTTC. V gene TRBV11-2 combines with J gene TRBJ2-5; tentative D call: TRBD2 (5 bases). Trimming took off 1 base at V and 1 base at J, with 13 bases between the two ends. Germline values: CDR1 SGHAT, CDR2 FQNNGV. The CDR3 has 16 residues.

This clonotype was picked up one time. The CDR3 spells CASTSQGDGGDGQPQHF. DNA of the CDR3: TGTGCCAGCACCTCCCAGGGGGATGGGGGGGACGGTCAGCCCCAGCATTTT. The rearrangement links TRBV6-9 to TRBJ1-5; 7 bases map to TRBD1. Germline V lookup: CDR1 MNHGY, CDR2 SVAAGI. Trimming removed 7 bases from V and 6 bases from J; junction bases left unmatched: 18. The CDR3 is made up of 17 amino acids.

This chain connects TRBV20-1 to TRBJ2-7; tentative D call: TRBD1 (6 bases). Looked up from germline, CDR1 is DFQATT and CDR2 is SNEGSKA (reference sequence). Trimming left V 7 bases short and J 10 bases short, with 20 bases between. The CDR3 is 12 residues long. CDR3 sequence: CSVKRRDTLQYF. The CDR3, as DNA: TGCAGTGTTAAGAGAAGGGACACCCTTCAGTACTTC.

This clonotype was detected once. The rearrangement uses TRBV12-3 or TRBV12-4 and TRBJ2-3; the match to TRBD2 covers 9 bases. After removal of 7 bases from V and 3 bases from J, the junction contained 11 bases not matched to a gene. This CDR3 has 16 residues. CDR3 bases: TGTGCCAGCAATCAAGGCGGGAGGGGGTGGACAGATACGCAGTATTTT. Encoded protein: CASNQGGRGWTDTQYF.

The chain is built from TRBV7-2 and TRBJ2-3; 7 positions match TRBD2. This CDR3 is 18 amino acids long. The germline V gene encodes CDR1 SGHTA and CDR2 FQGNSA. V dropped 4 bases and J dropped 7; count of bases not matched to a gene: 20. CDR3 protein: CASSSRGVGWVAENTQYF. The CDR3 nucleotides read TGTGCCAGCAGCTCCCGGGGGGTGGGGTGGGTAGCGGAGAATACGCAGTATTTT.

CDR3 in DNA: TGTGCCAGCAGTCGCCAACAGGTCCTAGCCTACAATGAGCAGTTCTTC. It specifies CASSRQQVLAYNEQFF. The chain links TRBV6-1 to TRBJ2-1, with D possibly being TRBD1 (5 bases). This CDR3 is built from 16 residues. Germline assignment: CDR1 MNHNS and CDR2 SASEGT. Deletions cut 5 bases from V and 2 bases from J, with 16 bases between.

The V gene is TRBV15, the J gene TRBJ2-2; the D gene is possibly TRBD2 (5 bases). The CDR3 is 16 residues long. V lost 2 bases and J 3 bases, leaving 13 bases between the germline ends. Germline values: CDR1 LNHNV, CDR2 YYDKDF (reference sequence). CDR3 in amino acids: CATSRRSGGYTGELFF. CDR3 sequence (DNA): TGTGCCACCAGCAGACGTTCAGGAGGTTACACCGGGGAGCTGTTTTTT.

The chain recombines TRBV7-9 with TRBJ1-1; no reliable D call. The germline V gene has CDR1 SEHNR and CDR2 FQNEAQ (reference sequence). V was shortened by 3 bases and J by 3 bases, with 8 bases between the two germline ends. The CDR3 is 13 amino acids. CDR3 nucleotides: TGTGCCAGCAGCTTTGACACTTACACTGAAGCTTTCTTT. Its protein product is CASSFDTYTEAFF.

This clonotype has a single count. The V and J genes are TRBV6-1 and TRBJ2-3; 9 nucleotides line up with TRBD2. The V gene's germline CDR1 is MNHNS and CDR2 SASEGT. The junction had 4 bases not matched to a gene; V was cut back by 4 bases and J by 2 bases. This CDR3 region has 15 residues. The CDR3 here is CASSARGGLTDTQYF. The CDR3 nucleotides are TGTGCCAGCAGTGCGCGGGGGGGACTCACAGATACGCAGTATTTT.

The rearrangement uses TRBV2 and TRBJ2-3, with 8 nucleotides matching TRBD1. Germline V gene data show CDR1 as SNHLY and CDR2 as FYNNEI. Germline trimming cut 9 bases from V and 6 bases from J; bases unmatched to any gene: 8. The CDR3 length is 13 residues. CDR3 nucleotide sequence: TGTGCCAGTGCCTACAGGGGGATGGATACGCAGTATTTT. This translates into CASAYRGMDTQYF.